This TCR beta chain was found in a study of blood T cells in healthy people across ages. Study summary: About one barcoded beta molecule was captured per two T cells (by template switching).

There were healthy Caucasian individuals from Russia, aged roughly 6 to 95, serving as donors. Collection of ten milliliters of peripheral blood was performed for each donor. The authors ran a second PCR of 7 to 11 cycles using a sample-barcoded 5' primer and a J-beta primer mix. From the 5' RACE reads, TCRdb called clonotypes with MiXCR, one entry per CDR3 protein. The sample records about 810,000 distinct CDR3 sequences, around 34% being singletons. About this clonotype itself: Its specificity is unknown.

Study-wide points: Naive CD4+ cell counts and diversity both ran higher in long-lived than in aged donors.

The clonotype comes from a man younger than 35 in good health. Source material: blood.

The DNA of the CDR3 is TGTGCCAGCAGTTTGGGGACAGGGCCTATCTACGAGCAGTACTTC. Amino acid sequence: CASSLGTGPIYEQYF. The gene calls are TRBV12-3 or TRBV12-4 and TRBJ2-7; the match to TRBD1 covers 9 bases. J was trimmed by 3 bases and V by 3 bases; bases with no gene match: 6. This CDR3 has 15 residues.